Following are 22 T cell receptor beta chains from one sample sequenced in a study of metastatic and nonmetastatic thyroid tumors. Patients underwent thyroid surgery, and none had received any treatment before it. Using MiXCR, TCRdb reanalyzed the PCR reads. The repertoire holds over 20,000 clones, about a fifth seen once, with 25% to 30% in the top ten. Input material: blood. The origin of the receptors is a female donor with papillary thyroid cancer or a benign thyroid nodule (not recorded which). Some clones in this sample may be carry-over from other donors' samples.

The table lists this clone with many counts. The chain has TRBV19 and TRBJ1-5; D remains unclear. The germline V and J ends were trimmed by 6 bases and 3 bases, with 18 bases remaining between them. The CDR3 consists of 16 residues. CDR1 LNHDA and CDR2 SQIVND come from the germline V gene (reference sequence). CDR3 loop: CASSNANTEYNQPQHF. CDR3 in DNA: TGTGCCAGTAGCAACGCTAATACAGAGTACAATCAGCCCCAGCATTTT.

Many counts were recorded for this clone. The chain employs TRBV5-1 and TRBJ1-2, with D maybe TRBD1 (6 bases). The CDR3 totals 14 residues. The ends were cut back, 1 base at V and 4 bases at J, with 11 bases in the middle. Germline CDR1 and CDR2: SGHRS and YFSETQ. The CDR3 is CASSLPGVIYGYTF. The CDR3 DNA reads TGCGCCAGCAGCTTGCCAGGGGTGATCTATGGCTACACCTTC.

The chain has TRBV5-1 and TRBJ2-3, with TRBD2 identical over 8 bases. There are 16 residues in the CDR3. Germline V gives CDR1 SGHRS, CDR2 YFSETQ. V lost 0 bases and J lost 2; bases outside the gene matches: 5. CDR3 in amino acids: CASSLGLAPTTDTQYF. The CDR3 DNA reads as TGCGCCAGCAGCTTGGGACTAGCGCCTACCACAGATACGCAGTATTTT.

The chain is built from TRBV3-1 and TRBJ1-2; D unresolved. The CDR3 sequence is 13 residues long. V dropped 1 base and J dropped 8 bases, with 11 bases sitting between them. Germline CDR1 LGHDT, CDR2 YNNKEL (reference sequence). CDR3 bases: TGTGCCAGCAGCCAAGCTGGGCTATTAGGCTACACCTTC. It specifies CASSQAGLLGYTF.

This clone came up many times. The chain is built from TRBV20-1 and TRBJ2-5; 8 bases map to TRBD2. Germline V gene sequence: CDR1 DFQATT, CDR2 SNEGSKA (reference sequence). V was pared by 5 bases and J by 4 bases, with 9 bases of the junction left unmatched. The CDR3 is 14 residues long. CDR3 region: CSASFIRGGETQYF. The CDR3 bases are TGCAGTGCTTCCTTTATCCGGGGGGGAGAGACCCAGTACTTC.

Ten or more counts support this clone. The chain couples TRBV20-1 to TRBJ1-2; TRBD1 matches at 9 bases. This CDR3 contains 14 residues. The germline V gene encodes CDR1 DFQATT and CDR2 SNEGSKA (reference sequence). The V gene end was trimmed by 3 bases and the J gene end by 2 bases; junction bases not matched to a gene: 4. CDR3 nucleotide sequence: TGCAGTGCTAGTGGACAGGGGATGAACTATGGCTACACCTTC. Protein: CSASGQGMNYGYTF.

The chain is built from TRBV5-5 and TRBJ2-1, with D possibly matching TRBD1 (6 bases). From germline, CDR1 is SGHKS and CDR2 YYEKEE (reference sequence). This CDR3 has 13 residues. Trimming cost V 3 bases and J 7 bases, with 11 bases left between them. The CDR3 DNA sequence: TGTGCCAGCAGCTCGGAACAGGGTAATGAGCAGTTCTTC. Protein: CASSSEQGNEQFF.

By its share, this clone is medium-sized. The same CDR3 is also encoded by other DNA sequences in this sample. This sequence joins TRBV6-1 and TRBJ1-6; no reliable D call. CDR3 length equals 14 residues. CDR1 is MNHNS and CDR2 is SASEGT in the germline V gene. V lost 4 bases to trimming and J lost 4 bases, with 8 bases between them. CDR3: CASSAGPYNSPLHF. The CDR3 nucleotides read TGTGCCAGCAGTGCCGGACCTTATAATTCACCCCTCCACTTT.

V and J are TRBV7-3 and TRBJ2-3; either TRBD1 or TRBD2 may supply D (6 bases each). Germline V gives CDR1 SGHTA, CDR2 FQGTGA. V was clipped by 4 bases and J by 1 base, with 21 bases between them. The CDR3 contains 18 residues. The CDR3 region is CASSSRWGANPCTDTQYF. CDR3 bases: TGTGCCAGCAGCTCAAGGTGGGGGGCAAATCCGTGCACAGATACGCAGTATTTT.

Many counts were recorded for this clone. The rearrangement joins TRBV3-1 to TRBJ2-5; a possible D gene is TRBD1 (6 bases). The germline V gene has CDR1 LGHDT and CDR2 YNNKEL (reference sequence). The germline V and J ends were trimmed by 4 bases and 4 bases, with 19 bases remaining between them. This CDR3 is built from 16 residues. The CDR3 reads CASSLDRPGKGETQYF. In DNA form, the CDR3 reads TGTGCCAGCAGCCTCGACAGGCCCGGGAAGGGAGAGACCCAGTACTTC.

By sample share, this clone is medium-sized. The V and J genes are TRBV19 and TRBJ2-7; D gene uncertain. The ends were cut back, 9 bases at V and 6 bases at J, with 18 bases in the middle. The CDR3 contains 13 residues. From germline, CDR1 is LNHDA and CDR2 SQIVND (reference sequence). CDR3: CASRFPTGGEQYF. In DNA form, the CDR3 reads TGTGCCAGCCGGTTCCCAACTGGTGGCGAGCAGTACTTC.

On this clone itself: One junction end does not reproduce the germline sequence, and a read error may be involved. V gene TRBV2 combines with J gene TRBJ1-3; D not resolved. This CDR3 spans 13 amino acids. Germline-derived CDR1 and CDR2 are SNHLY and FYNNEI. This chain's CDR3 is CAGSGKKRTTICF. Written as DNA, the CDR3 is TGTGCCGGCAGCGGAAAGAAGAGAACCACCATATGTTTT.

This sequence joins TRBV19 and TRBJ2-2, with D perhaps TRBD1 (6 bases). CDR3 length: 12 amino acids. V was clipped by 5 bases and J by 14 bases, with 15 bases between them. From germline, CDR1 is LNHDA and CDR2 SQIVND (reference sequence). As DNA, the CDR3 is TGTGCCAGTAGTCTCGAGAGGGGGTATCTGTTTTTT. It translates to CASSLERGYLFF.

This clone was counted ten times or more. The chain uses TRBV10-3 and TRBJ2-7, with D unresolved. Trimming removed 2 bases from V and 3 bases from J, with 8 bases in between. CDR3 length: 13 residues. The germline gives CDR1 ENHRY, CDR2 SYGVKD. The DNA of the CDR3 is TGTGCCATCAGTGAGGGGTTGGTCTACGAGCAGTACTTC. It is translated as CAISEGLVYEQYF.

This clone is labeled medium-sized (0.01 to 0.1%). This sequence joins TRBV28 and TRBJ1-6; D not resolved. CDR1 and CDR2 (germline): MDHEN, SYDVKM. V was pared by 6 bases and J by 14 bases, with 14 bases between. The CDR3 spans 12 residues. The CDR3 nucleotides read TGTGCCAGCAGCGCCACGTTGTCGGCCCTCCACTTT. Its translation: CASSATLSALHF.

Many counts were recorded for this clone. The rearrangement links TRBV4-3 to TRBJ2-7; 8 nucleotides match TRBD2. Losses at the gene ends were 0 bases for V and 5 bases for J; bases not matched to a gene: 9. Germline CDR1 is LGHNA and CDR2 is YSLEER. The CDR3 is 16 residues long. The CDR3 nucleotides are TGCGCCAGCAGCCAAGATCATGCGGGGGGCAAGAACGAGCAGTACTTC. This codes for CASSQDHAGGKNEQYF.

This clone was seen many times. This sequence joins TRBV10-3 and TRBJ2-3, with a weak D call TRBD1 (7 bases). The ends were cut back, 0 bases at V and 3 bases at J, with 13 bases in the middle. The CDR3 spans 16 residues. Germline V gene sequence: CDR1 ENHRY, CDR2 SYGVKD. CDR3 DNA: TGTGCCATCAGTGAGTCGTACAGGGGAGGAACAGATACGCAGTATTTT. Residues: CAISESYRGGTDTQYF.

This clone was counted ten times or more. The CDR3 is CASSAEGNEQFF. The CDR3 DNA sequence: TGTGCCAGCAGCGCCGAAGGGAATGAGCAGTTCTTC. The chain carries TRBV9 and TRBJ2-1; D is unresolved. The length of the CDR3 is 12 residues. Trimming took off 3 bases at V and 7 bases at J, with 8 bases between the two ends. Germline V gives CDR1 SGDLS, CDR2 YYNGEE.

A remark on this clone: Possible read error: a much larger clone is one base away. The chain recombines TRBV10-2 with TRBJ2-1, with 7 bases identical to TRBD2. The V gene end was trimmed by 9 bases and the J gene end by 4 bases; junction bases not matched to a gene: 9. CDR3 size: 14 residues. Germline V gives CDR1 WSHSY, CDR2 SAAADI. The CDR3 nucleotides are TGCGCCAGTCAACAAGCGGGGCCTTACAATGAGCAGTTCTTC. Its protein is CASQQAGPYNEQFF.

This clone was counted many times. The chain has TRBV28 and TRBJ2-7; TRBD2 might be the D (5 bases). CDR1 and CDR2 from the germline V gene are MDHEN and SYDVKM. This CDR3 spans 16 amino acids. V was shortened by 8 bases and J by 0 bases, with 20 bases between the two germline ends. CDR3 loop: CASGVGGLFSSYEQYF. The CDR3 DNA is TGTGCCAGCGGAGTCGGCGGACTCTTTAGCTCCTACGAGCAGTACTTC.

V usage is TRBV6-1 and J usage is TRBJ1-1, with unresolved D. The ends were cut back, 2 bases at V and 7 bases at J, with 11 bases in the middle. Germline V gives CDR1 MNHNS, CDR2 SASEGT. The CDR3 is made up of 13 amino acids. The CDR3 loop reads CASSESEEIEAFF. CDR3 sequence (DNA): TGTGCCAGCAGTGAATCGGAGGAAATTGAAGCTTTCTTT.

This clone was detected only a few times. This chain links TRBV12-3 or TRBV12-4 with TRBJ1-6; TRBD1 is a possible D gene (5 bases). The germline V and J ends were trimmed by 10 bases and 10 bases, with 17 bases remaining between them. The CDR3 extends over 13 amino acids. The DNA for the CDR3 is TGTGCCACCTCCGGGACCTCGAGATCACCCCTCCACTTT. This translates into CATSGTSRSPLHF.